Below are 3 T cell receptor beta chains sequenced from a single sample in a study of identical twins. TCRdb fed the 5' RACE reads into MiXCR, producing one record per CDR3 protein. The sample holds nearly 900,000 distinct CDR3 sequences, roughly 12% seen once. The sample was also linked to a second study, of yellow fever vaccine responses in identical twins.

Input material: PBMCs. The source of these receptors is a woman aged 18-29 years in good health.

Only a few counts were recorded for this clonotype. J is TRBJ2-4 and V is TRBV6-1; weak D call: TRBD2 (6 bases). The V gene lost 5 bases and the J gene lost 0 bases, with 14 bases spanning the gap. CDR3 length: 16 amino acids. Germline assignment: CDR1 MNHNS and CDR2 SASEGT. In DNA, the CDR3 is TGTGCCAGCAGTCGCCGGGACTTCATAGCCAAAAACATTCAGTACTTC. It yields the protein CASSRRDFIAKNIQYF.

This clonotype appeared a few times. This chain links TRBV3-1 with TRBJ1-5, with D maybe TRBD1 (5 bases). CDR1 is LGHDT and CDR2 is YNNKEL in the germline V gene (reference sequence). V was pared by 4 bases and J by 3 bases, with 13 bases between. The CDR3 is 15 amino acids. The CDR3 loop is CASSPQGVINQPQHF. The CDR3, as DNA: TGTGCCAGCAGCCCACAAGGGGTTATCAATCAGCCCCAGCATTTT.

This clonotype turned up a few times. This chain joins TRBV6-1 and TRBJ2-3; tentatively, D is TRBD1 (5 bases). V lost 6 bases, J lost 0 bases, and 10 bases lay in between. There are 14 residues in the CDR3. Germline CDR1 MNHNS, CDR2 SASEGT. CDR3 residues: CASRVTASTDTQYF. The CDR3 DNA follows: TGTGCCAGCAGGGTGACAGCTAGCACAGATACGCAGTATTTT.